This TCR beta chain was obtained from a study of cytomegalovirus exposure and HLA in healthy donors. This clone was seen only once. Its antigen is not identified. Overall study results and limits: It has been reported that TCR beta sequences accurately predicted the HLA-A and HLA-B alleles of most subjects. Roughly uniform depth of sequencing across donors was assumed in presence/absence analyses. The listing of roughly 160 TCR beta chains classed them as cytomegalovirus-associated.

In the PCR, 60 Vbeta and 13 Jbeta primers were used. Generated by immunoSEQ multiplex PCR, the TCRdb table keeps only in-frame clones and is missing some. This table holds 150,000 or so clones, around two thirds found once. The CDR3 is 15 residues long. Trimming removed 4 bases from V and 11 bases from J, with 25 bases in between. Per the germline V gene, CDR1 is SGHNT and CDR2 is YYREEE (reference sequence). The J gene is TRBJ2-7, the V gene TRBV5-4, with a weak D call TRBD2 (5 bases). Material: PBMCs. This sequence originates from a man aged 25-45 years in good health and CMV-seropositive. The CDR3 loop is CASSPYTGVFQEKYF. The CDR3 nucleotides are TGTGCCAGCAGCCCATATACCGGGGTGTTTCAAGAGAAGTACTTC.